This T cell receptor beta chain was retrieved from a study of shared clonotypes between healthy human individuals. Deep level was the assay's run setting. The team ran DNA from unsorted PBMCs on ten immunoSEQ deep assay plates for sequencing. Authors' data handling: From ImmunoSEQ came sequences covering only the junction and carrying no quality scores, so filtering differed. Sequencing used immunoSEQ multiplex PCR; TCRdb keeps in-frame clones, though not all of them. V, J and clone size are taken as reported in that table, and D and trimming were inferred from the DNA itself. The sample has about 470,000 clones; roughly 77% are singletons. Study donors comprised healthy, HIV-negative adults devoid of recent acute infection or vaccination. This receptor was taken from a woman aged 40 to 50 in good health. Some clones in this sample may be carry-over from other donors' samples. The sample taken for sequencing was PBMCs.

CDR3 nucleotides: TGTGCTAGTGGTTTGGGCAGGGATCCTGGAAACACCATATATTTT. The encoded protein is CASGLGRDPGNTIYF. The chain carries TRBV12-5 and TRBJ1-3, with a tentative D call TRBD1 (5 bases). The CDR3 extends over 15 amino acids. V was clipped by 1 base and J by 2 bases, with 9 bases between them. Germline V gives CDR1 LGHNT, CDR2 FRNRAP. Filled out from reference TRBV12-5 and TRBJ1-3, the complete variable domain reads DARVTQTPRHKVTEMGQEVTMRCQPILGHNTVFWYRQTMMQGLELLAYFRNRAPLDDSGMPKDRFSAEMPDATLATLKIQPSEPRDSAVYFCASGLGRDPGNTIYFGEGSWLTVV.